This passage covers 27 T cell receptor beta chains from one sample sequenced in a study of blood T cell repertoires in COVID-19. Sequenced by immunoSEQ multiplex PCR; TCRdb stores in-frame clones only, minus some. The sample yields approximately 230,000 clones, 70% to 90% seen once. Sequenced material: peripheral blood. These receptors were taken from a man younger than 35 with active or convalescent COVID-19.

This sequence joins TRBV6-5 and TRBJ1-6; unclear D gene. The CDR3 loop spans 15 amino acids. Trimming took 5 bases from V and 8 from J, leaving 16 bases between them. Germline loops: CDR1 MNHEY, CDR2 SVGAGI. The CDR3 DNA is TGTGCCAGCAGTCCGCAGGCGGGGAACTATTCACCCCTCCACTTT. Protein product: CASSPQAGNYSPLHF.

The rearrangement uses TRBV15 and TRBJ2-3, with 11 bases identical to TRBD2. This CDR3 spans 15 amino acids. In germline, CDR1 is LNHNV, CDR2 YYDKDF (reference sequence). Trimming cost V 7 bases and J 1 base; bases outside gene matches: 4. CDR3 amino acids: CATKELAGGTDTQYF. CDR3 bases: TGTGCCACCAAAGAACTAGCGGGGGGCACAGATACGCAGTATTTT.

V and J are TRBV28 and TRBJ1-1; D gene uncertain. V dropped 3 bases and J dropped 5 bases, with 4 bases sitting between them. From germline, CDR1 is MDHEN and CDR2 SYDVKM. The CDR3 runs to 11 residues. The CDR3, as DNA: TGTGCCAGCAGTTTTCAAACTGAAGCTTTCTTT. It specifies CASSFQTEAFF.

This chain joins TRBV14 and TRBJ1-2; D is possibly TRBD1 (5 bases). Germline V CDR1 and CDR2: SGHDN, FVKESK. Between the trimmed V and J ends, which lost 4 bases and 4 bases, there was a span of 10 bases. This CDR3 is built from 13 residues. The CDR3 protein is CASSPTDIYGYTF. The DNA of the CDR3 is TGTGCCAGCAGCCCGACAGATATCTATGGCTACACCTTC.

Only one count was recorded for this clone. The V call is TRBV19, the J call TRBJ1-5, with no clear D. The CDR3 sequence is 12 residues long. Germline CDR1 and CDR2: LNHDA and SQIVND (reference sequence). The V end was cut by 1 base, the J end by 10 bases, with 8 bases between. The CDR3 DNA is TGTGCCAGTAGTATAGTCAGTCAACCCCAGCATTTT. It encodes CASSIVSQPQHF.

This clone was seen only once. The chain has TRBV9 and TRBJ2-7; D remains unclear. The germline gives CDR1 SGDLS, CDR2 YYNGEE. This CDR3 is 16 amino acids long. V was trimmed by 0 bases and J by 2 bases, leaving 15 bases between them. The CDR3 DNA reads TGTGCCAGCAGCGTAGCTACTGGGCAGCATCCCTACGAGCAGTACTTC. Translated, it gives CASSVATGQHPYEQYF.

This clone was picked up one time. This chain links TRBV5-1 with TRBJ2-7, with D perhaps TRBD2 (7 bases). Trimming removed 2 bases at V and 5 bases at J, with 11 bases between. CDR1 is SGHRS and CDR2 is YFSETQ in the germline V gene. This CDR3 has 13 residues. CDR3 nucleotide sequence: TGCGCCAGCAGCTTTCGGGGGGCTGACGAGCAGTACTTC. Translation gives CASSFRGADEQYF.

The CDR3 nucleotides read TGTGCCAGCTCCGGACAGGGTTCAGAGACCCAGTACTTC. This translates into CASSGQGSETQYF. V is TRBV18 and J is TRBJ2-5; 8 bases map to TRBD1. The CDR3 contains 13 residues. The germline CDR1 and CDR2 sequences are KGHSH and LQKENI. V shed 6 bases and J 4 bases; nucleotides not matched to a gene: 4.

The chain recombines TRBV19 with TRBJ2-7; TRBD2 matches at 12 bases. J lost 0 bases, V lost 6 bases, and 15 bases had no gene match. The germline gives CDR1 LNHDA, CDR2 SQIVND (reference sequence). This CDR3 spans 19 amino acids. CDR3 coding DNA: TGTGCCAGTAGGGACCCTTTGCTAGCGGGAGGGCTTCTCTCCTACGAGCAGTACTTC. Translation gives CASRDPLLAGGLLSYEQYF. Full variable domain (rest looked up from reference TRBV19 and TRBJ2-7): DGGITQSPKYLFRKEGQNVTLSCEQNLNHDAMYWYRQDPGQGLRLIYYSQIVNDFQKGDIAEGYSVSREKKESFPLTVTSAQKNPTAFYLCASRDPLLAGGLLSYEQYFGPGTRLTVT.

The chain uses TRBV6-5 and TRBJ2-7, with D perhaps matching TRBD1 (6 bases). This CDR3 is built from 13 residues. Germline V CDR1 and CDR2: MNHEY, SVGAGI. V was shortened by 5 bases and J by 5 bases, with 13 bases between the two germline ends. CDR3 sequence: CASSQQGRDEQYF. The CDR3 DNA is TGTGCCAGCAGTCAGCAGGGGCGAGACGAGCAGTACTTC.

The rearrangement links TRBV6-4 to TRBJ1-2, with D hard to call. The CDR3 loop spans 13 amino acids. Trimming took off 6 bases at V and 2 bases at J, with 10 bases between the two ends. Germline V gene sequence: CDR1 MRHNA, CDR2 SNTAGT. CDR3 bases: TGTGCCAGCAGGGCAGGTTCGAACTATGGCTACACCTTC. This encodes CASRAGSNYGYTF.

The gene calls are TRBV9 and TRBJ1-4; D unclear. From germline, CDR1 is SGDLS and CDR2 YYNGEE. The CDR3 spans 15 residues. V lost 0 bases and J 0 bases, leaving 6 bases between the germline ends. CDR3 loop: CASSVDSTTNEKLFF. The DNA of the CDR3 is TGTGCCAGCAGCGTAGACAGCACAACTAATGAAAAACTGTTTTTT.

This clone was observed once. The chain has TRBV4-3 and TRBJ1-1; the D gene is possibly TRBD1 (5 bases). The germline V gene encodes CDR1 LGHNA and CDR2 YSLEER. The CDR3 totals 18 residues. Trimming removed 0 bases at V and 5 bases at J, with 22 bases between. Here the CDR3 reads CASSQDYPSEGRGTEAFF. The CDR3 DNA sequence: TGCGCCAGCAGCCAAGATTACCCGAGTGAAGGTAGGGGAACTGAAGCTTTCTTT.

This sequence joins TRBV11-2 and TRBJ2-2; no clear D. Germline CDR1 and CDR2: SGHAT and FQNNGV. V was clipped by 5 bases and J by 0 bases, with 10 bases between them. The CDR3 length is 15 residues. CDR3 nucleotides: TGTGCCAGCAGCCAACCCCAGTCGAACACCGGGGAGCTGTTTTTT. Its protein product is CASSQPQSNTGELFF.

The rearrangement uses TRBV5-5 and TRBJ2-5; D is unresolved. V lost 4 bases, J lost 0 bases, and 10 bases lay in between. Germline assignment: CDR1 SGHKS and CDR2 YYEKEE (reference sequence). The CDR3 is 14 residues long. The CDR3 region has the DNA TGTGCCAGCAGCGGAGTACACGACCAAGAGACCCAGTACTTC. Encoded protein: CASSGVHDQETQYF. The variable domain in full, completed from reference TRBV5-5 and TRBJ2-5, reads DAGVTQSPTHLIKTRGQQVTLRCSPISGHKSVSWYQQVLGQGPQFIFQYYEKEERGRGNFPDRFSARQFPNYSSELNVNALLLGDSALYLCASSGVHDQETQYFGPGTRLLVL.

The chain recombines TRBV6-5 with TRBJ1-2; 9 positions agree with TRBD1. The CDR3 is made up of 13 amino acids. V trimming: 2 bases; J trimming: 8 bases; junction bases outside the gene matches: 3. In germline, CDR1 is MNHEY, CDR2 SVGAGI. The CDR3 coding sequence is TGTGCCAGCAGTTACGTGGGACAGGGAGGCTACACCTTC. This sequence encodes CASSYVGQGGYTF.

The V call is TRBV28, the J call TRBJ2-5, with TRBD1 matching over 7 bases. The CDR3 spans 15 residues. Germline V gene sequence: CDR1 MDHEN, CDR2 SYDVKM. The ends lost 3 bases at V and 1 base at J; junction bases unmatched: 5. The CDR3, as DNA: TGTGCCAGCAGTTTCCCCGGACAGGCCCAAGAGACCCAGTACTTC. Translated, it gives CASSFPGQAQETQYF. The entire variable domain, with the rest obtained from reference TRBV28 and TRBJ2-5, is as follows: DVKVTQSSRYLVKRTGEKVFLECVQDMDHENMFWYRQDPGLGLRLIYFSYDVKMKEKGDIPEGYSVSREKKERFSLILESASTNQTSMYLCASSFPGQAQETQYFGPGTRLLVL.

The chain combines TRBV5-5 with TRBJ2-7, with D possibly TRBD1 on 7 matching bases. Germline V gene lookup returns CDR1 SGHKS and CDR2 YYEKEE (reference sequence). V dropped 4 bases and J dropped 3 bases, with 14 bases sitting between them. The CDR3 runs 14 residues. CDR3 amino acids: CASSRGTDNYEQYF. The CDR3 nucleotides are TGTGCCAGCAGCCGCGGGACAGATAACTACGAGCAGTACTTC.

CDR3 in amino acids: CASSYDRERPQHF. CDR3 coding DNA: TGTGCCAGCAGTTACGACAGGGAACGACCCCAGCATTTT. The chain combines TRBV6-5 with TRBJ1-5; TRBD1 aligns across 7 bases. The CDR3 is made up of 13 amino acids. V shed 2 bases and J 10 bases; nucleotides not matched to a gene: 5. CDR1 MNHEY and CDR2 SVGAGI come from the germline V gene.

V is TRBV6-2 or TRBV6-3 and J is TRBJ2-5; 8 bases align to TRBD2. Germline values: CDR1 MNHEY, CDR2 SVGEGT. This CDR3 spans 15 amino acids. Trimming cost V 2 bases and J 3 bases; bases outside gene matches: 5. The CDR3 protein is CASSYPSGGKETQYF. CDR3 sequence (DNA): TGTGCCAGCAGTTACCCTTCGGGAGGGAAAGAGACCCAGTACTTC.

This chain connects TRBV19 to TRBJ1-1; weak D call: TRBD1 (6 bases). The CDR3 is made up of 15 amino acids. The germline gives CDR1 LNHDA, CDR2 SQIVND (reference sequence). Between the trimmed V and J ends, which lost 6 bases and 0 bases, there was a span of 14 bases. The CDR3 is CASRKLDRMNTEAFF. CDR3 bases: TGTGCCAGTAGAAAGTTGGACAGAATGAACACTGAAGCTTTCTTT.

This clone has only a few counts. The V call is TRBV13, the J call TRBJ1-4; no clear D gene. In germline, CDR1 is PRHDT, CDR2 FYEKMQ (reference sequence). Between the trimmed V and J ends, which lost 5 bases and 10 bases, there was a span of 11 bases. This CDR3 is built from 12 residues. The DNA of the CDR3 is TGTGCCAGCAGCCAAACTCGGGGAAAACTGTTTTTT. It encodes CASSQTRGKLFF.

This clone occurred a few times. The CDR3 nucleotides are TGTGCCAGCAGCCCCTACAGCACTGAAGCTTTCTTT. As protein: CASSPYSTEAFF. The chain uses TRBV7-2 and TRBJ1-1; D gene uncertain. The CDR3 has 12 residues. V was trimmed by 5 bases and J by 4 bases, leaving 8 bases between them. Germline V gene lookup returns CDR1 SGHTA and CDR2 FQGNSA.

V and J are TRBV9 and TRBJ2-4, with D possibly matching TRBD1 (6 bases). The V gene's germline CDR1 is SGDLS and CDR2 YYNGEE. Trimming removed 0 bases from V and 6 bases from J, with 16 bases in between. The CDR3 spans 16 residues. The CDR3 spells CASSVDPGAGLNIQYF. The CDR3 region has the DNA TGTGCCAGCAGCGTAGATCCAGGGGCAGGGCTAAACATTCAGTACTTC. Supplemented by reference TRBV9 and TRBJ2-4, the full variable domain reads DSGVTQTPKHLITATGQRVTLRCSPRSGDLSVYWYQQSLDQGLQFLIQYYNGEERAKGNILERFSAQQFPDLHSELNLSSLELGDSALYFCASSVDPGAGLNIQYFGAGTRLSVL.

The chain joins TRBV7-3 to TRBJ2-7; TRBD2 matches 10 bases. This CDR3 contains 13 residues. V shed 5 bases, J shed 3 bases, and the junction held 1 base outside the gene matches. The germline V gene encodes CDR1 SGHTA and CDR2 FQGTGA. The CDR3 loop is CASSRTSGYEQYF. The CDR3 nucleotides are TGTGCCAGCAGCCGGACTAGCGGCTACGAGCAGTACTTC.

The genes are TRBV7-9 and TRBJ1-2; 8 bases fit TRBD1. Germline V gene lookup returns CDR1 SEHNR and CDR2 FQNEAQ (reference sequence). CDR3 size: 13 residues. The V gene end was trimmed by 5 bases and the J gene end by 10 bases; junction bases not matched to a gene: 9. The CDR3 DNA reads TGTGCCAGCAGCCGCGGACAGGGTTGGGACTACACCTTC. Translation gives CASSRGQGWDYTF. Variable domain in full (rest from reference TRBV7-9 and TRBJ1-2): DTGVSQNPRHKITKRGQNVTFRCDPISEHNRLYWYRQTLGQGPEFLTYFQNEAQLEKSRLLSDRFSAERPKGSFSTLEIQRTEQGDSAMYLCASSRGQGWDYTFGSGTRLTVV.

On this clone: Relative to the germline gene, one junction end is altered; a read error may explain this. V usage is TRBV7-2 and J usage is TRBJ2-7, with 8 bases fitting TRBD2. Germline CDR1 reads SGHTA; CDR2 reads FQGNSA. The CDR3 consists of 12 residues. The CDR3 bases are TGTGCCAGCAGCCCCGCCGCTAGCGGGTACCGCTTC. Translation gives CASSPAASGYRF.